These T cell receptor beta chains were read from a single sample in a study of kidney transplant recipient with SARS-CoV-2 infection. TCRdb redid the calling of the reads with MiXCR, one entry per CDR3 protein. The sample contains roughly 250,000 distinct CDR3 sequences, more than 25% of which appear only once. The sequencing used a blood sample, collected at baseline and on day 111 from a kidney transplant recipient. The receptors derive from a male patient aged 25 to 39 who had COVID-19 and was a kidney transplant recipient. The graft donor may have given rise to some T cells. Both conserved end residues are part of each CDR3. A D gene is named only where the DNA matches it firmly. Size tells how often a clone was seen (once, few, many) or the class of an expanded clone, and some rows leave it out.

j_gene: TRBJ2-3; v_gene: TRBV21-1; abundance: .; len: 16; d_gene: .; CDR3aa: CASSKNPRPSTDTQYF; CDR3nt: TGTGCCAGCAGCAAAAATCCGCGACCGAGCACAGATACGCAGTATTTT
j_gene: TRBJ2-5; v_gene: TRBV5-1; abundance: .; len: 15; d_gene: .; CDR3aa: CASSLWGARRETQYF; CDR3nt: TGCGCCAGCAGCTTGTGGGGGGCACGGCGGGAGACCCAGTACTTC
j_gene: TRBJ1-2; v_gene: TRBV7-6; abundance: many; len: 17; d_gene: .; CDR3aa: CASSKPDESRKTYGYTF; CDR3nt: TGTGCCAGCAGCAAACCAGATGAATCTCGAAAGACCTATGGCTACACCTTC
j_gene: TRBJ1-2; v_gene: TRBV12-3/TRBV12-4; abundance: many; len: 17; d_gene: .; CDR3aa: CASSAGSTAGKTYGYTF; CDR3nt: TGTGCCAGCAGTGCGGGGAGCACAGCAGGAAAGACCTATGGCTACACCTTC
j_gene: TRBJ2-1; v_gene: TRBV5-8; abundance: few; len: 15; d_gene: .; CDR3aa: CASSLAGVRHNEQFF; CDR3nt: TGTGCCAGCAGCTTGGCCGGTGTCAGACACAATGAGCAGTTCTTC
j_gene: TRBJ1-2; v_gene: TRBV20-1; abundance: many; len: 16; d_gene: .; CDR3aa: CSAYHALFRKTYGYTF; CDR3nt: TGCAGTGCTTACCACGCGCTGTTTCGAAAGACCTATGGCTACACCTTC
j_gene: TRBJ2-2; v_gene: TRBV25-1; abundance: many; len: 16; d_gene: TRBD2; CDR3aa: CASSHLLAENTGELFF; CDR3nt: TGTGCCAGCAGTCATCTGCTAGCGGAGAACACCGGGGAGCTGTTTTTT
j_gene: TRBJ1-2; v_gene: TRBV12-3/TRBV12-4; abundance: many; len: 17; d_gene: .; CDR3aa: CASSVSTTAGKTYGYTF; CDR3nt: TGTGCCAGCAGTGTCTCTACCACAGCAGGAAAGACCTATGGCTACACCTTC
j_gene: TRBJ2-1; v_gene: TRBV20-1; abundance: many; len: 17; d_gene: TRBD1; CDR3aa: CSATRPGYRGRNNEQFF; CDR3nt: TGCAGTGCTACTCGGCCGGGCTACAGGGGGAGGAACAATGAGCAGTTCTTC
j_gene: TRBJ2-3; v_gene: TRBV7-2; abundance: few; len: 16; d_gene: TRBD2; CDR3aa: CASSLGGLAGSDTQYF; CDR3nt: TGTGCCAGCAGCTTAGGAGGACTAGCGGGAAGTGATACGCAGTATTTT
j_gene: TRBJ2-3; v_gene: TRBV10-3; abundance: .; len: 16; d_gene: TRBD1; CDR3aa: CAISDGRTGGTDAQYF; CDR3nt: TGTGCCATCAGTGACGGCCGGACAGGGGGCACAGATGCGCAGTATTTT
j_gene: TRBJ2-5; v_gene: TRBV7-2; abundance: few; len: 15; d_gene: .; CDR3aa: CASSLGLGVGETQYF; CDR3nt: TGTGCCAGCAGCTTGGGGCTGGGGGTGGGAGAGACCCAGTACTTC
j_gene: TRBJ2-5; v_gene: TRBV27; abundance: few; len: 13; d_gene: .; CDR3aa: CASSQTVQETQYF; CDR3nt: TGTGCCAGCAGTCAGACGGTTCAAGAGACCCAGTACTTC
j_gene: TRBJ2-7; v_gene: TRBV5-4; abundance: many; len: 13; d_gene: .; CDR3aa: CASSSRDPDEQYF; CDR3nt: TGTGCCAGCAGTTCTCGGGACCCCGACGAGCAGTACTTC
j_gene: TRBJ2-1; v_gene: TRBV12-3/TRBV12-4; abundance: .; len: 15; d_gene: .; CDR3aa: CASSLTGAGKNEQFF; CDR3nt: TGTGCCAGCAGTTTGACCGGGGCTGGTAAAAATGAGCAGTTCTTC
j_gene: TRBJ2-7; v_gene: TRBV29-1; abundance: many; len: 13; d_gene: .; CDR3aa: CSVEDDEAYGQYF; CDR3nt: TGCAGCGTTGAGGACGATGAGGCCTACGGGCAGTACTTC
j_gene: TRBJ2-2; v_gene: TRBV6-4; abundance: many; len: 14; d_gene: TRBD1; CDR3aa: CASSDEGATGELFF; CDR3nt: TGTGCCAGCAGTGACGAGGGGGCCACCGGGGAGCTGTTTTTT
j_gene: TRBJ1-1; v_gene: TRBV9; abundance: many; len: 14; d_gene: .; CDR3aa: CASSTSGMNTEAFF; CDR3nt: TGTGCCAGCAGTACATCCGGGATGAACACTGAAGCTTTCTTT
j_gene: TRBJ1-2; v_gene: TRBV6-6; abundance: many; len: 17; d_gene: .; CDR3aa: CASSRRLGGRKTYGYTF; CDR3nt: TGTGCCAGCAGTAGGCGACTAGGTGGGAGAAAGACCTATGGCTACACCTTC
j_gene: TRBJ2-7; v_gene: TRBV10-3; abundance: many; len: 18; d_gene: TRBD1; CDR3aa: CAISDAGTVNILSYEQYF; CDR3nt: TGTGCCATCAGTGACGCCGGGACAGTTAACATCCTCTCCTACGAGCAGTACTTC
j_gene: TRBJ1-5; v_gene: TRBV4-1; abundance: many; len: 13; d_gene: .; CDR3aa: CASSQVGQKPQHF; CDR3nt: TGCGCCAGCAGCCAAGTGGGGCAGAAGCCCCAGCATTTT
j_gene: TRBJ2-7; v_gene: TRBV6-6; abundance: many; len: 19; d_gene: TRBD2; CDR3aa: CASSYSFWREREGAYEQYF; CDR3nt: TGTGCCAGCAGTTACTCGTTCTGGAGGGAACGGGAGGGGGCCTACGAGCAGTACTTC
j_gene: TRBJ1-2; v_gene: TRBV6-4; abundance: many; len: 12; d_gene: .; CDR3aa: CASSDSVSGYTF; CDR3nt: TGTGCCAGCAGTGACTCGGTTAGTGGCTACACCTTC
j_gene: TRBJ2-7; v_gene: TRBV19; abundance: .; len: 19; d_gene: TRBD2; CDR3aa: CASRRKGTSGGKGRHEQYF; CDR3nt: TGTGCCAGTAGACGGAAAGGGACTAGCGGGGGAAAGGGCAGACACGAGCAGTACTTC
j_gene: TRBJ2-3; v_gene: TRBV3-2; abundance: many; len: 14; d_gene: .; CDR3aa: CASSQAPRTDTQYF; CDR3nt: TGTGCCAGCAGCCAGGCCCCCCGCACAGATACACAGTATTTT
j_gene: TRBJ1-2; v_gene: TRBV5-4; abundance: many; len: 16; d_gene: .; CDR3aa: CASAICVPGKTYGYTF; CDR3nt: TGTGCCAGCGCGATCTGCGTACCAGGAAAGACCTATGGCTACACCTTC
j_gene: TRBJ2-1; v_gene: TRBV4-3; abundance: many; len: 13; d_gene: .; CDR3aa: CASSQDAYNEQFF; CDR3nt: TGCGCCAGCAGCCAAGACGCTTACAATGAGCAGTTCTTC
j_gene: TRBJ2-5; v_gene: TRBV20-1; abundance: many; len: 13; d_gene: .; CDR3aa: CSAREGYQETQYF; CDR3nt: TGCAGTGCTAGAGAGGGGTACCAAGAGACCCAGTACTTC
j_gene: TRBJ1-2; v_gene: TRBV4-3; abundance: many; len: 17; d_gene: TRBD1; CDR3aa: CASSQVGGTGSFKGYTF; CDR3nt: TGCGCCAGCAGCCAAGTCGGGGGGACAGGGTCTTTTAAAGGCTACACCTTC
j_gene: TRBJ2-1; v_gene: TRBV14; abundance: many; len: 18; d_gene: TRBD2; CDR3aa: CASSLFTAFSGRYNEQFF; CDR3nt: TGTGCCAGCAGCCTATTTACCGCGTTTAGCGGGAGGTACAATGAGCAGTTCTTC
j_gene: TRBJ2-5; v_gene: TRBV11-2; abundance: many; len: 13; d_gene: .; CDR3aa: CASSLESPGTQYF; CDR3nt: TGTGCCAGCAGCTTAGAAAGCCCGGGGACCCAGTACTTC
j_gene: TRBJ1-6; v_gene: TRBV7-9; abundance: many; len: 15; d_gene: .; CDR3aa: CASSLVGQGNSPLHF; CDR3nt: TGTGCCAGCAGCTTAGTGGGACAAGGAAATTCACCCCTCCACTTT
j_gene: TRBJ2-4; v_gene: TRBV4-1; abundance: .; len: 13; d_gene: .; CDR3aa: CANSQVLDKIQYF; CDR3nt: TGCGCCAACAGCCAAGTTCTTGACAAAATTCAGTACTTC
j_gene: TRBJ1-2; v_gene: TRBV7-8; abundance: many; len: 17; d_gene: .; CDR3aa: CASSNGLFTRKTYGYTF; CDR3nt: TGTGCCAGCAGCAACGGCCTGTTTACCCGAAAGACCTATGGCTACACCTTC
j_gene: TRBJ2-1; v_gene: TRBV7-2; abundance: few; len: 15; d_gene: TRBD1; CDR3aa: CASSWTGTGTHEQFF; CDR3nt: TGTGCCAGCAGCTGGACCGGGACAGGGACCCATGAGCAGTTCTTC
j_gene: TRBJ2-5; v_gene: TRBV5-1; abundance: few; len: 15; d_gene: .; CDR3aa: CASSLAQGGGETQYF; CDR3nt: TGCGCCAGCAGCTTGGCGCAGGGAGGGGGGGAGACCCAGTACTTC
j_gene: TRBJ2-1; v_gene: TRBV14; abundance: few; len: 13; d_gene: .; CDR3aa: CASSQGSVNEQFF; CDR3nt: TGTGCCAGCAGCCAAGGTAGCGTCAATGAGCAGTTCTTC
j_gene: TRBJ1-4; v_gene: TRBV18; abundance: many; len: 13; d_gene: .; CDR3aa: CASSGEVGEKLFF; CDR3nt: TGTGCCAGCTCAGGAGAGGTTGGGGAAAAACTGTTTTTT
j_gene: TRBJ1-2; v_gene: TRBV12-3/TRBV12-4; abundance: many; len: 17; d_gene: .; CDR3aa: CASSSKYSFRKTYGYTF; CDR3nt: TGTGCCAGCAGTTCAAAATACAGCTTCCGAAAGACCTATGGCTACACCTTC
j_gene: TRBJ1-2; v_gene: TRBV7-7; abundance: many; len: 17; d_gene: .; CDR3aa: CASSHSVKCRKTYGYTF; CDR3nt: TGTGCCAGCAGCCATTCAGTTAAGTGCCGAAAGACCTATGGCTACACCTTC
j_gene: TRBJ2-1; v_gene: TRBV29-1; abundance: many; len: 14; d_gene: TRBD2; CDR3aa: CSVDGREGLDEQFF; CDR3nt: TGCAGCGTTGACGGGCGGGAGGGCCTAGATGAGCAGTTCTTC